The 2 T cell receptor beta chains listed next were all sequenced from one sample in a study of T cells expressing NK-cell markers. After re-calling the 5' RACE reads, TCRdb lists one entry per CDR3 protein, DNA absent. This listing includes 500,000 or so distinct CDR3 sequences. Sample: blood T cells: a sorted CD56 or NKG2C T cell subset, CD4+ or CD8+ T cells, or bulk PBMC T cells (not recorded which). The receptors come from a man aged 18 to 29 in good health.

The CDR3 protein is CASSTEGVFTDTQYF. The chain uses TRBV6-1 and TRBJ2-3; the D gene TCRdb calls, TRBD1, cannot be checked with no DNA. This CDR3 is 15 amino acids long. The germline gives CDR1 MNHNS, CDR2 SASEGT.

The rearrangement links TRBV5-1 to TRBJ1-1; the D call of TRBD1 rests on TCRdb alone, since no DNA is present to check it. This CDR3 is 16 amino acids long. CDR1 and CDR2 (germline): SGHRS, YFSETQ. CDR3 in amino acids: CASSLEGASMNTEAFF.